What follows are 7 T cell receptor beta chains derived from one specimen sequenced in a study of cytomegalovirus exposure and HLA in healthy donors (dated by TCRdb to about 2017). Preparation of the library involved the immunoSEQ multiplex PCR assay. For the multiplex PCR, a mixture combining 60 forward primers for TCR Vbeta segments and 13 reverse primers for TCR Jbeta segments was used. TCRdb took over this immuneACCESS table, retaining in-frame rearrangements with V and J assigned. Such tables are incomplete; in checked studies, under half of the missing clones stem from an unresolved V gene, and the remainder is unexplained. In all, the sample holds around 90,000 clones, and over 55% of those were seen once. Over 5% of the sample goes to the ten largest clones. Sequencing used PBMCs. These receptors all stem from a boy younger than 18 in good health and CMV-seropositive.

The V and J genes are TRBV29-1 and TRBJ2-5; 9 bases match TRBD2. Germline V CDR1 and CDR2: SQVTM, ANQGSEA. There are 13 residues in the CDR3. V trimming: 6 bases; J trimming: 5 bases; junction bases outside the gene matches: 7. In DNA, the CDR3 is TGCAGCGTGAGAGCGGGAGGAATTGAGACCCAGTACTTC. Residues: CSVRAGGIETQYF.

CDR3: CASYRQSLSTEAFF. The CDR3 DNA reads as TGTGCCAGCTACCGACAGTCCCTTAGCACTGAAGCTTTCTTT. V and J are TRBV6-5 and TRBJ1-1, with D maybe TRBD1 (5 bases). The CDR3 consists of 14 residues. Germline V CDR1 and CDR2: MNHEY, SVGAGI. The ends were cut back, 8 bases at V and 4 bases at J, with 17 bases in the middle.

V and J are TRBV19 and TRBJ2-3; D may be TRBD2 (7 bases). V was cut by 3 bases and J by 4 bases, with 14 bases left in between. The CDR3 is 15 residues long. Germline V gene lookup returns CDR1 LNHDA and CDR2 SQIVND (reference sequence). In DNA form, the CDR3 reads TGTGCCAGTAGTATTGCGGGGGCCTCCCCAGATACGCAGTATTTT. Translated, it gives CASSIAGASPDTQYF.

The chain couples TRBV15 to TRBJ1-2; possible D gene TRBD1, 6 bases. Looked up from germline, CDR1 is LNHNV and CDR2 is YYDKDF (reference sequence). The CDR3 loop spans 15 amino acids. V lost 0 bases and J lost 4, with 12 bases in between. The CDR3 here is CATSRDPRDTYGYTF. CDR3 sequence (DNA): TGTGCCACCAGCAGAGATCCCCGGGACACCTATGGCTACACCTTC.

CDR3 region: CASTALNFDQPQHF. The CDR3 nucleotides read TGTGCCAGCACCGCCCTAAATTTCGATCAGCCCCAGCATTTT. The chain employs TRBV2 and TRBJ1-5; no reliable D call. Germline assignment: CDR1 SNHLY and CDR2 FYNNEI. This CDR3 has 14 amino acids. Deletions cut 7 bases from V and 5 bases from J, with 15 bases between.

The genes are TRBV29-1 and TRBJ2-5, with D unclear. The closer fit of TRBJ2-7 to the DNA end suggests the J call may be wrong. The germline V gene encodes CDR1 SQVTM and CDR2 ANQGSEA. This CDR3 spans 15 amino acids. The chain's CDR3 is CSVDHPRGSSYEQYF. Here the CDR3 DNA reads TGCAGCGTTGACCACCCGAGAGGTAGCTCCTACGAGCAGTACTTC.

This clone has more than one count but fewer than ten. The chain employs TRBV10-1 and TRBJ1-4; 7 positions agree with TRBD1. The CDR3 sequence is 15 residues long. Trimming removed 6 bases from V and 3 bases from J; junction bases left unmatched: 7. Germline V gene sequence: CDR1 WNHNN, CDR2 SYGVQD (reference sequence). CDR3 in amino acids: CASSETGDSNEKLFF. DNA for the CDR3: TGCGCCAGCAGCGAAACAGGGGATTCTAATGAAAAACTGTTTTTT.